The present T cell receptor (beta chain) was sequenced within a study of T cell responses to AZD1222 COVID-19 vaccine (dated by TCRdb to 2020 to 2023). Regarding the complete study: A total of 230 to 250 trial participants underwent TCR sequencing, of whom roughly 210 had received two doses of AZD1222 and about 25 had received two doses of the MenACWY control vaccine. Trial participants were enrolled by age into 18-55, 56-69 and 70-plus year subgroups, with roughly 160, 29 and 62 TCR-sequenced participants respectively. Findings and caveats that apply to the study as a whole: The whole spike protein was spanned by vaccine-associated CD4 TCRs, and dominant responses were seen in regions 160-218 and 743-854. In the small 56-69-year group, the increase in depth fell short of significance, most likely because of low power. Conclusions about previously exposed vaccinees were limited because only six AZD1222 recipients were SARS-CoV-2 seropositive at baseline. Nearly half of unique spike-specific TCRs reportedly recognized epitopes outside regions mutated in the B.1.351 and B.1.1.7 variants. Most participants were white British and females outnumbered males, and the authors suggested that clonal diversity may have been underestimated. Because no day 14 peak-response samples were available, the repertoires could be characterized only after the peak T cell response. After two AZD1222 doses, both the breadth and the depth of spike-specific TCRs were significantly higher than at day 0 and than in MenACWY recipients.

The CDR3 regions of human TCRbeta chains were analyzed by immunosequencing. Concerning the study's data processing: TCRs in the repertoires were matched against a reference library of SARS-CoV-2-specific TCRs that had been generated with the MIRA antigen-specificity platform. Breadth was defined as the fraction of unique TCRs that were SARS-CoV-2-associated, and depth was defined as the fraction of total T cells that were SARS-CoV-2-associated. Using the MIRA data, each spike-specific TCR was mapped to the spike region that the TCR reacts to and placed in a CD4 or CD8 class. Log10-transformed breadth and depth values were compared by one-way ANOVA with Sidak's multiple comparisons tests. TCRdb carries this immuneACCESS record with in-frame sequences only. Its versions omit some clonotypes, under half of them owing to an unresolved V gene in the studies checked, with the rest unexplained. The V and J calls and clone size are taken from that table; D and trimming were inferred from the DNA. This sample comprises about 93,000 clones, 75% to 90% of them detected only once. The ten largest clones represent under 3% of the sample.

Note on this clone: The antigen it binds to is not known. One base away there is no much larger clone; base qualities are not given.

The time point label of this sample denotes: about 28 days (+/-7) after the second vaccine dose. AZD1222 recipients given second doses at about 4 weeks or at about 12 weeks were pooled, since spike-specific TCR depth and breadth were not found to differ between the two schedules. Vaccinee samples were obtained from the UK trials COV001 and COV002, which included a single-blind randomized controlled phase 2/3 trial of AZD1222 (ChAdOx1 nCoV-19) in healthy adults. Trial participant PBMC samples were collected at day 0 and day 28 after the second dose for TCRbeta chain sequencing. The sequence was collected from an adult who received the AZD1222 COVID-19 vaccine. The source was peripheral blood, collected 28 days after the second AZD1222 dose.

In nucleotides, the sequence is TGTGCCAGCAGCGGGGCTGGGACACGTGGCTACACCTTC. This translates into CASSGAGTRGYTF. The receptor chain draws on TRBV5-5 and TRBJ1-2; the D region possibly corresponds to TRBD1 (6 bases align). Reading the germline V gene (reference sequence) gives CDR1 SGHKS and CDR2 YYEKEE. Spanning cysteine to phenylalanine, the CDR3 consists of 13 amino acids. Only the CDR3 part of the read is kept: 39 bases, read in frame from the first base. The germline ends are 14 bases apart after V is trimmed by 4 bases and J by 7 bases.